The 8 T cell receptor beta chains reported below all come from one sample, sequenced in a study of regulatory T cells in long-lasting Graves disease. As for time point: newly diagnosed GD, antithyroid drugs for less than 3 months. Scientists built the TCR library using RNA that was extracted from PBMCs. Sequencing libraries for TCR beta were prepared with iRepertoire HTBI primers and Arm-PCR of CDR3 regions. TCRdb used MiXCR to reprocess the multiplex PCR reads, holding one entry per CDR3 protein. The data show a few hundred thousand distinct CDR3 sequences, with 10% to 15% seen just once and under 20% held by the top ten. This sample was also put to use in a study of T cells in Graves' hyperthyroidism and ophthalmopathy.

The material sequenced was peripheral blood mononuclear cells (PBMCs), taken at new diagnosis, from a patient treated with antithyroid drugs. These receptors were collected from a young woman with Graves disease.

This clonotype appeared many times. CDR3 amino acids: CASSQDLSRPGFNYGYTF. Written as DNA, the CDR3 is TGTGCCAGCAGCCAAGATCTATCCAGACCAGGGTTTAACTATGGCTACACCTTC. V gene TRBV4-2 combines with J gene TRBJ1-2, with TRBD1 as a possible D gene (5 bases). V lost 0 bases and J lost 1, with 18 bases in between. The CDR3 runs 18 residues. CDR1 and CDR2 (germline): LGHNA, YNFKEQ.

This clonotype was seen ten or more times. DNA for the CDR3: TGTGCCAGCAGCTTACTCGGGAACCCCTATGGCTACACCTTC. Protein sequence: CASSLLGNPYGYTF. The V and J genes are TRBV7-2 and TRBJ1-2; D ambiguous. This CDR3 has 14 residues. Germline V gene sequence: CDR1 SGHTA, CDR2 FQGNSA. Between the trimmed V and J ends, which lost 2 bases and 4 bases, there was a span of 11 bases.

The table lists this clonotype with many counts. The chain carries TRBV4-1 and TRBJ1-2; 8 positions match TRBD1. Per germline, CDR1 MGHRA and CDR2 YSYEKL. Losses at the gene ends were 3 bases for V and 1 base for J; bases not matched to a gene: 7. The CDR3 runs 16 residues. This CDR3 is CASSQGGQVNNYGYTF. CDR3 coding DNA: TGCGCCAGCAGCCAGGGGGGACAGGTTAATAACTATGGCTACACCTTC.

The rearrangement uses TRBV28 and TRBJ1-4; maybe TRBD1 (5 bases). V lost 3 bases and J 8 bases, leaving 7 bases between the germline ends. In germline, CDR1 is MDHEN, CDR2 SYDVKM. The CDR3 contains 12 residues. Here the CDR3 reads CASSFGDEKLFF. Written as DNA, the CDR3 is TGTGCCAGCAGTTTTGGGGACGAAAAACTGTTTTTT.

This clonotype came up many times. CDR3 amino acids: CSAGLEQYF. CDR3 coding DNA: TGCAGTGCGGGCCTCGAGCAGTACTTC. This chain joins TRBV20-1 and TRBJ2-7; D not certain. Germline loops: CDR1 DFQATT, CDR2 SNEGSKA (reference sequence). The V end was cut by 6 bases, the J end by 6 bases, with 6 bases between. This CDR3 has 9 residues.

The rearrangement links TRBV7-2 to TRBJ1-3; D ambiguous. CDR1 is SGHTA and CDR2 is FQGNSA in the germline V gene. Trimming took off 1 base at V and 0 bases at J, with 10 bases between the two ends. CDR3 size: 16 residues. In DNA form, the CDR3 reads TGTGCCAGCAGCTTAGATATGGCCAGCTCTGGAAACACCATATATTTT. It yields the protein CASSLDMASSGNTIYF.

This clonotype was seen a single time. This chain links TRBV19 with TRBJ2-3; perhaps TRBD2 as D (6 bases). Germline-derived CDR1 and CDR2 are LNHDA and SQIVND (reference sequence). V was pared by 4 bases and J by 4 bases, with 12 bases between. The CDR3 loop spans 14 amino acids. The CDR3 protein is CASSKLALADTQYF. Written as DNA, the CDR3 is TGTGCCAGTAGTAAGCTAGCGCTCGCAGATACGCAGTATTTT.

This clonotype showed up many times. CDR3 in amino acids: CASSFSYEFGNNEQFF. CDR3 DNA: TGTGCCAGCAGCTTTTCTTACGAGTTCGGTAACAATGAGCAGTTCTTC. The chain employs TRBV7-8 and TRBJ2-1; D is uncertain. The CDR3 runs 16 residues. The V gene's germline CDR1 is SGHVS and CDR2 FQNEAQ. The V gene lost 3 bases and the J gene lost 5 bases, with 17 bases spanning the gap.